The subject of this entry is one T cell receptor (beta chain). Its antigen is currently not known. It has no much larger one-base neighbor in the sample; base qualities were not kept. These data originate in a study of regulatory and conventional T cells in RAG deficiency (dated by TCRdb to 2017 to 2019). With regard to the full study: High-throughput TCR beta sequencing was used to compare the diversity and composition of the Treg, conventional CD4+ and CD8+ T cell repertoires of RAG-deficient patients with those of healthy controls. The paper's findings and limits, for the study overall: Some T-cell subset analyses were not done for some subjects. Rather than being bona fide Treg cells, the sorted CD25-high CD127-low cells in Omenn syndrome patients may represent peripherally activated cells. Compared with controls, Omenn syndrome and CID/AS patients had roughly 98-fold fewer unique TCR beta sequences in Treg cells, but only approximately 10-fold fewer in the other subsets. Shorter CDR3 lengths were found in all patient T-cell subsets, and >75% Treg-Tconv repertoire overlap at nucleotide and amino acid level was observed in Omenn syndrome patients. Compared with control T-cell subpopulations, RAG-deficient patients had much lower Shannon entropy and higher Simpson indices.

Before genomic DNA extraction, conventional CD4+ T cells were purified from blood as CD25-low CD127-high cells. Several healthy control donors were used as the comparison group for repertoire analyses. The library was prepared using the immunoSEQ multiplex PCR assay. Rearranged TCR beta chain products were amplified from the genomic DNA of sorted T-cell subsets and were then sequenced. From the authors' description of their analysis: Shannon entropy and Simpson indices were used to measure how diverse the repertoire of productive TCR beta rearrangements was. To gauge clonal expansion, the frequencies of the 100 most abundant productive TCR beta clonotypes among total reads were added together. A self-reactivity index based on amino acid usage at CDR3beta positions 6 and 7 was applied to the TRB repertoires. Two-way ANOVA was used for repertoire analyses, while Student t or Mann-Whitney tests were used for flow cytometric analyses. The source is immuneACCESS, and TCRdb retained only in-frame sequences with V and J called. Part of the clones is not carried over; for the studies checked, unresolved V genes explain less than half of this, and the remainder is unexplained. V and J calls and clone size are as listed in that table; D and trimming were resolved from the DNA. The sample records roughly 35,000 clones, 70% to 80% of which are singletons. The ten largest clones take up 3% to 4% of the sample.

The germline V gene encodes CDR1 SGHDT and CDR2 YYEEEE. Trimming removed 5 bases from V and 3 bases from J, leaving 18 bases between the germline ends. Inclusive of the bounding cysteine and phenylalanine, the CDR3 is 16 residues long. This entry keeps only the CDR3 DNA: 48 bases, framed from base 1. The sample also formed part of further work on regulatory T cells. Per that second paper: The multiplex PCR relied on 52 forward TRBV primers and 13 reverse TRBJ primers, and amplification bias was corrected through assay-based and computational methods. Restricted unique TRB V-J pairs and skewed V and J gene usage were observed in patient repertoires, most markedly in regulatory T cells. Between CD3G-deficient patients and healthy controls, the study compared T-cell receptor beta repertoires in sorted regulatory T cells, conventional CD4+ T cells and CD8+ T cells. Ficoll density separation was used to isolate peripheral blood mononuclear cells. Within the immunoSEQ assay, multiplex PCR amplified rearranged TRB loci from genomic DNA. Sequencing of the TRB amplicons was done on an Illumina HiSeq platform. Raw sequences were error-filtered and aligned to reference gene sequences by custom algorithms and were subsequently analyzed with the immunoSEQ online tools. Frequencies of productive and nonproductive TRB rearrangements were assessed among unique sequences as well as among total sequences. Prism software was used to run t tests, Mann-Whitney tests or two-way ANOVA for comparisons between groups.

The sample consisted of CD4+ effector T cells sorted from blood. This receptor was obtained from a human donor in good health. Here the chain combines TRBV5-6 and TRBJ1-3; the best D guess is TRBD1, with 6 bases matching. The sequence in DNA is TGTGCCAGCAGGGGGACAAGTTCTCGTTATGGAAACACCATATATTTT. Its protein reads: CASRGTSSRYGNTIYF.